Following are 20 T cell receptor beta chains from one sample sequenced in a study of blood T cell repertoires in COVID-19. TCRdb's table, derived via immunoSEQ multiplex PCR, lists solely in-frame clones and lacks some. The sample has more than 95,000 clones, less than 85% seen once. What was sequenced was peripheral blood. Source of these receptors: a man aged 30-40 years with acute or convalescent COVID-19.

The rearrangement links TRBV27 to TRBJ2-1; 9 nucleotides agree with TRBD1. The CDR3 is 15 residues long. V shed 5 bases, J shed 4 bases, and the junction held 6 bases outside the gene matches. Germline CDR1 is MNHEY and CDR2 is SMNVEV (reference sequence). The CDR3 DNA reads as TGTGCCAGCAGTCCCGACAGGGGGGGTTACAATGAGCAGTTCTTC. This sequence encodes CASSPDRGGYNEQFF.

The rearrangement joins TRBV2 to TRBJ2-2; the match to TRBD2 covers 14 bases. CDR3 length: 17 residues. The germline V gene encodes CDR1 SNHLY and CDR2 FYNNEI. The trim removed 2 bases at V and 8 bases at J, leaving 7 bases unmatched. CDR3 sequence reads: CASSELGLAGAPGELFF. The CDR3 DNA is TGTGCCAGCAGTGAATTGGGACTAGCGGGGGCGCCTGGGGAGCTGTTTTTT.

V gene TRBV27 combines with J gene TRBJ1-1; D may be TRBD1 (6 bases). Germline lookup yields CDR1 MNHEY and CDR2 SMNVEV (reference sequence). The CDR3 loop spans 13 amino acids. The V end was cut by 3 bases, the J end by 6 bases, with 11 bases between. CDR3 DNA: TGTGCCAGCAGTTTGAGGGGGGGCCCTGAAGCTTTCTTT. Its translation is CASSLRGGPEAFF.

The genes are TRBV13 and TRBJ2-7; D is perhaps TRBD1 (5 bases). The germline V gene encodes CDR1 PRHDT and CDR2 FYEKMQ (reference sequence). The CDR3 runs to 15 residues. V was clipped by 4 bases and J by 6 bases, with 19 bases between them. The CDR3: CASSWMGQVSLEQYF. In nucleotides, the CDR3 is TGTGCCAGCAGCTGGATGGGGCAGGTCAGCCTCGAGCAGTACTTC.

The table lists this clone with a count of one. This chain connects TRBV7-2 to TRBJ1-1; weak D call: TRBD1 (6 bases). The CDR3 consists of 15 residues. Trimming removed 1 base from V and 0 bases from J, with 9 bases in between. CDR1 is SGHTA, CDR2 FQGNSA, per germline. CDR3 region: CASSLVRGMNTEAFF. The CDR3 nucleotides read TGTGCCAGCAGCTTAGTGAGGGGGATGAACACTGAAGCTTTCTTT.

DNA of the CDR3: TGTGCCAGCAGCGACAGGGGGTTCGGCGGGGAGCTGTTTTTT. This translates into CASSDRGFGGELFF. V and J are TRBV6-5 and TRBJ2-2; 9 nucleotides match TRBD1. Looked up from germline, CDR1 is MNHEY and CDR2 is SVGAGI. Trimming removed 6 bases from V and 7 bases from J; junction bases left unmatched: 6. The CDR3 contains 14 residues.

The V call is TRBV7-9, the J call TRBJ2-5; 10 nucleotides align to TRBD2. CDR1 and CDR2 (germline): SEHNR, FQNEAQ (reference sequence). The V gene end was trimmed by 8 bases and the J gene end by 5 bases; junction bases not matched to a gene: 2. The CDR3 extends over 12 amino acids. Here the CDR3 reads CASLAGDETQYF. CDR3 coding DNA: TGTGCCAGCCTAGCGGGAGATGAGACCCAGTACTTC.

This chain connects TRBV7-6 to TRBJ2-2; perhaps TRBD2 as D (6 bases). The CDR3 is made up of 15 amino acids. V was trimmed by 0 bases and J by 5 bases, leaving 10 bases between them. CDR1 and CDR2 from the germline V gene are SGHVS and FNYEAQ. CDR3 residues: CASSLAVGGTGELFF. The CDR3, as DNA: TGTGCCAGCAGCTTAGCGGTCGGGGGAACCGGGGAGCTGTTTTTT. The full variable domain, in which reference TRBV7-6 and TRBJ2-2 provide the parts outside the CDR3, is GAGVSQSPRYKVTKRGQDVALRCDPISGHVSLYWYRQALGQGPEFLTYFNYEAQQDKSGLPNDRFSAERPEGSISTLTIQRTEQRDSAMYRCASSLAVGGTGELFFGEGSRLTVL.

The chain joins TRBV9 to TRBJ1-1, with D uncertain. Trimming removed 0 bases at V and 6 bases at J, with 9 bases between. This CDR3 has 13 amino acids. Germline V gene sequence: CDR1 SGDLS, CDR2 YYNGEE. CDR3 protein: CASSVVGGAEAFF. The CDR3 nucleotides read TGTGCCAGCAGCGTAGTCGGAGGAGCTGAAGCTTTCTTT.

This chain joins TRBV5-1 and TRBJ2-2; perhaps TRBD1 as D (5 bases). The length of the CDR3 is 15 residues. Trimming left V 0 bases short and J 3 bases short, with 9 bases between. CDR1 and CDR2 from the germline V gene are SGHRS and YFSETQ. CDR3 sequence (DNA): TGCGCCAGCAGCTTGGATAGGGGTGACACCGGGGAGCTGTTTTTT. Its protein is CASSLDRGDTGELFF.

This clone has a handful of counts. This chain uses TRBV4-3 with TRBJ1-1; unclear D gene. CDR3 length: 14 amino acids. Germline CDR1 and CDR2: LGHNA and YSLEER. V gave up 4 bases and J gave up 4 bases, with 13 bases separating them. The CDR3 spells CASSPQKIGTEAFF. CDR3 bases: TGCGCCAGCAGCCCCCAGAAGATTGGCACTGAAGCTTTCTTT.

The chain uses TRBV10-3 and TRBJ2-7, with D unresolved. This CDR3 is 15 amino acids long. From germline, CDR1 is ENHRY and CDR2 SYGVKD. V was cut by 6 bases and J by 5 bases, with 20 bases left in between. The CDR3 spells CAIRGRQEGTHEQYF. The CDR3 DNA is TGTGCCATCAGGGGTCGGCAGGAAGGAACCCACGAGCAGTACTTC.

The chain is built from TRBV13 and TRBJ2-7; D is unresolved. The CDR3 covers 14 residues. Germline V gene lookup returns CDR1 PRHDT and CDR2 FYEKMQ (reference sequence). V was shortened by 4 bases and J by 3 bases, with 13 bases between the two germline ends. CDR3 bases: TGTGCCAGCAGCTCCCAGGCCAGTAGCTACGAGCAGTACTTC. Its translation: CASSSQASSYEQYF.

The chain couples TRBV30 to TRBJ1-5, with TRBD1 identical over 10 bases. The CDR3 length is 16 residues. The V segment lost 0 bases and the J segment 6 bases; nucleotides outside the gene matches: 8. The germline V gene has CDR1 GTSNPN and CDR2 SVGIG (reference sequence). The CDR3 is CAWSVPDRGFPQPQHF. CDR3 sequence (DNA): TGTGCCTGGAGTGTCCCGGACAGGGGGTTCCCTCAGCCCCAGCATTTT.

This clone appeared once. The rearrangement joins TRBV5-6 to TRBJ2-7; a weak D match, TRBD1 (5 bases). The V gene's germline CDR1 is SGHDT and CDR2 YYEEEE. CDR3 length equals 12 residues. Trimming took 4 bases from V and 2 from J, leaving 7 bases between them. This CDR3 is CASSPGTYEQYF. The CDR3 DNA follows: TGTGCCAGCAGCCCAGGGACCTACGAGCAGTACTTC.

The chain links TRBV12-3 or TRBV12-4 to TRBJ1-4, with TRBD1 as a possible D gene (5 bases). There are 13 residues in the CDR3. Trimming stripped 7 bases from V and 13 bases from J, with 19 bases between. CDR3 sequence: CASTSNTGAGLFF. Written as DNA, the CDR3 is TGTGCCAGCACCTCCAACACAGGCGCTGGACTGTTTTTT.

The genes are TRBV5-1 and TRBJ1-1; TRBD1 matches at 7 bases. The germline V gene has CDR1 SGHRS and CDR2 YFSETQ. Germline trimming cut 6 bases from V and 0 bases from J; bases unmatched to any gene: 8. The CDR3 totals 15 residues. CDR3: CASTQGDWVNTEAFF. The CDR3 nucleotides are TGCGCCAGCACTCAGGGGGATTGGGTGAACACTGAAGCTTTCTTT.

The V call is TRBV5-1, the J call TRBJ2-5; 11 nucleotides agree with TRBD2. The germline gives CDR1 SGHRS, CDR2 YFSETQ. The CDR3 contains 15 residues. V shed 4 bases, J shed 5 bases, and the junction held 7 bases outside the gene matches. The CDR3 loop reads CASSMYGLAGETQYF. As DNA, the CDR3 is TGCGCCAGCAGCATGTATGGACTAGCGGGTGAGACCCAGTACTTC.

This clone showed up just a few times. V gene TRBV11-1 combines with J gene TRBJ1-6, with TRBD1 matching over 8 bases. The CDR3 totals 14 residues. Germline V gene sequence: CDR1 SGHAT, CDR2 FQDESV (reference sequence). V shed 5 bases and J 5 bases; nucleotides not matched to a gene: 2. DNA for the CDR3: TGTGCCAGCAGCCGGACAGGGAATAATTCACCCCTCCACTTT. The encoded protein is CASSRTGNNSPLHF.

The rearrangement uses TRBV4-1 and TRBJ2-2, with 12 bases identical to TRBD2. Germline CDR1 reads MGHRA; CDR2 reads YSYEKL. The CDR3 totals 15 residues. The V segment lost 2 bases and the J segment 9 bases; nucleotides outside the gene matches: 4. As DNA, the CDR3 is TGCGCCAGCAGCCAACTAGCGGGAGGGGGTTGGGAGCTGTTTTTT. It is translated as CASSQLAGGGWELFF.